This T cell receptor beta chain is drawn from a study of blood T cell repertoires in COVID-19. Sequencing was performed with immunoSEQ multiplex PCR; in TCRdb, only in-frame clones are kept and a portion is missing. The sample has around 300,000 clones, around 90% seen once; the top ten hold 1% to 1.3%. Germline V gene data show CDR1 as MDHEN and CDR2 as SYDVKM. CDR3 length equals 15 residues. Deletions cut 4 bases from V and 8 bases from J, with 17 bases between. The sample holds one count of this clone. The clonotype originates from a young woman who had recovered from COVID-19. Sequences were obtained from PBMCs or T cells enriched from blood (not recorded which). The V gene is TRBV28, the J gene TRBJ1-4; tentatively, D is TRBD1 (6 bases). The CDR3 reads CASSSYLQGAEKLFF. The CDR3 DNA follows: TGTGCCAGCAGTTCATACCTACAGGGAGCAGAAAAACTGTTTTTT.